This T cell receptor beta chain stems from a study of T cell responses to AZD1222 COVID-19 vaccine. Study findings and constraints: The study found vaccine-associated CD4 TCRs spanning spike, dominant at 160-218 and 743-854. Unmutated regions of variants are reportedly targeted by nearly half of spike-specific TCRs. Repertoire sampling occurred only after the peak T cell response. Just five to seven people given AZD1222 tested seropositive at baseline.

To note about this clone: Antigen specificity is unknown.

V gave up 0 bases and J gave up 4 bases, with 13 bases separating them. The CDR3 totals 15 residues. CDR1 and CDR2 from the germline V gene are SGDLS and YYNGEE. Profiled with immunoSEQ multiplex PCR; TCRdb holds only in-frame clones, not every one. Of some 150,000 clones in the sample, roughly 89% were seen once. The chain combines TRBV9 with TRBJ1-2, with D possibly being TRBD1 (6 bases). This sequence originates from an adult in good health. Here the sequenced sample was peripheral blood, taken on day 0 of AZD1222 vaccination. The CDR3 loop is CASSVGRGQTYGYTF. CDR3 DNA: TGTGCCAGCAGCGTAGGCAGGGGCCAGACCTATGGCTACACCTTC.